This T cell receptor (beta chain) was identified in a study of T cell responses to AZD1222 COVID-19 vaccine. Study-wide results and caveats: The span of vaccine-associated CD4 TCRs extended across spike, with dominance at 160-218 and 743-854. Reportedly, nearly half of unique spike TCRs recognized epitopes outside B.1.351/B.1.1.7 mutations. Spike-specific TCR breadth rose after two AZD1222 doses, and depth rose as well. Clonal diversity was possibly underestimated; the donors were predominantly white British and more often female.

The germline V gene has CDR1 MGHRA and CDR2 YSYEKL. This CDR3 region has 15 residues. V lost 3 bases to trimming and J lost 8 bases; unmatched junction nucleotides: 4. Sequenced by immunoSEQ multiplex PCR; TCRdb stores in-frame clones only, minus some. The sample contains 90,000 to 150,000 clones, 70% to 90% of which appear only once. With regard to this clone: Its antigen is unknown.

The source of this sequence is an adult in good health. The chain recombines TRBV4-1 with TRBJ1-4; TRBD1 matches 12 bases. This specimen consisted of peripheral blood, obtained on day 0 of AZD1222 vaccination. CDR3 coding DNA: TGCGCCAGCAGCCATGCCGGGACAGGGGGCGAAAAACTGTTTTTT. Translating it yields CASSHAGTGGEKLFF.